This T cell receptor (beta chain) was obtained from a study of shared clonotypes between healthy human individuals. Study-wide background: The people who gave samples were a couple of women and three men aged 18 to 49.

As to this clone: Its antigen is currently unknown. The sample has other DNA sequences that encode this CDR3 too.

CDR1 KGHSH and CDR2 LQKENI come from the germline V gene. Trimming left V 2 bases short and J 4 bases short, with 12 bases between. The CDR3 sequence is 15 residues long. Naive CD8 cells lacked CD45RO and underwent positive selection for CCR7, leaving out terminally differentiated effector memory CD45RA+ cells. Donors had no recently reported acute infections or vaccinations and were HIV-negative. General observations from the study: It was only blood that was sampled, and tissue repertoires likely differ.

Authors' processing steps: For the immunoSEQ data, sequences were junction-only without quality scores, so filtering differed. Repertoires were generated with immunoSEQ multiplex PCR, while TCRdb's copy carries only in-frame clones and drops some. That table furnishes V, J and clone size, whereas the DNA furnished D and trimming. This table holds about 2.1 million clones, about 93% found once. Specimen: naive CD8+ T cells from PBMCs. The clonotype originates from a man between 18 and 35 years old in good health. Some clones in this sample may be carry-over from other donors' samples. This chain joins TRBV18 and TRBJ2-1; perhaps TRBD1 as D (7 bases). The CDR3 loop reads CASSPSGGNYNEQFF. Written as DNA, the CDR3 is TGTGCCAGCTCACCATCAGGGGGGAATTACAATGAGCAGTTCTTC.